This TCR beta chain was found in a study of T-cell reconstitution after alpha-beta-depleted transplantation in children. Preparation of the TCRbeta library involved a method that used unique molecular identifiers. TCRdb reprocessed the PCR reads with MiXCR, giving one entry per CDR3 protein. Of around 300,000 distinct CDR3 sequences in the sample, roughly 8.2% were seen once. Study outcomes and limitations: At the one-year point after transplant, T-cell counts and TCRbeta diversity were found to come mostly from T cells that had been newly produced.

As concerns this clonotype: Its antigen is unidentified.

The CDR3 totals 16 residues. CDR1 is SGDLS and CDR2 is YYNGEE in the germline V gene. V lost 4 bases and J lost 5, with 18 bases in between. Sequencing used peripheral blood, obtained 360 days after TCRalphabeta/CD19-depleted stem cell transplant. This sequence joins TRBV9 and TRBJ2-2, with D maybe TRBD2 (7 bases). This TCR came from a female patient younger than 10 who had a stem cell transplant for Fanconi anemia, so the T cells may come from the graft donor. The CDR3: CASSNSWGGLTGELFF. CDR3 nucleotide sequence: TGTGCCAGCAGCAATTCGTGGGGGGGCCTTACCGGGGAGCTGTTTTTT.